The clone carrying this T cell receptor beta chain was seen a few times. These data come from a study of blood T cell repertoires in COVID-19. Study-level information: Samples representing acute and convalescent COVID-19 were sourced from the United States, Italy and Spain. In each case, the material was cDNA or gDNA derived from T cells, B-cell-depleted T cells, or PBMCs.

Per the study methods: Estimation of nucleated cell counts was performed using reference gene primer amplification. The table came from immunoSEQ multiplex PCR; TCRdb's copy has only in-frame clones and leaves some out. The V and J calls and clone size are taken from that table; D and trimming were inferred from the DNA. The table lists 150,000 to 200,000 clones, just under 90% of them singletons. Trimming removed 6 bases from V and 1 base from J, with 15 bases in between. The CDR3 has 16 residues. Germline values: CDR1 LNHDA, CDR2 SQIVND (reference sequence). This chain links TRBV19 with TRBJ2-2; TRBD2 is a possible D gene (6 bases). The sample taken for sequencing was peripheral blood. This TCR came from a woman between 18 and 29 years old who had recovered from COVID-19. CDR3: CASRDVLALNTGELFF. CDR3 coding DNA: TGTGCCAGTAGGGATGTTCTAGCGTTGAACACCGGGGAGCTGTTTTTT.